The rows below give T cell receptor beta chains drawn from one sample of a study of response to subunit inactivated influenza vaccine. Each CDR3 protein is one row after TCRdb ran MiXCR on the RT-PCR reads. This table holds 450,000 to 550,000 distinct CDR3 sequences, 25% found once. Specimen: CD4+ T cells sorted from PBMCs, collected roughly 5 days after vaccination. Receptor source: a middle-aged man who received an inactivated influenza vaccine. The CDR3 runs from the conserved cysteine through the conserved F or W. A D gene is named only where the DNA matches it firmly. The listing skips clone size in some rows; elsewhere it reads once, few, many or a size class.

v_gene	j_gene	abundance	d_gene	CDR3aa	CDR3nt
TRBV20-1	TRBJ2-3	NA	NA	CSASPPSGTDTQYF	TGCAGTGCTAGCCCCCCCAGCGGCACAGATACGCAGTATTTT
TRBV12-3/TRBV12-4	TRBJ2-2	many	TRBD2	CATREAGGPSTGELFF	TGTGCCACAAGAGAAGCGGGGGGCCCTAGCACCGGGGAGCTGTTTTTT
TRBV7-6	TRBJ2-7	many	TRBD2	CASSYVAGEGYEQYF	TGTGCCAGCAGCTACGTAGCGGGAGAAGGGTACGAGCAGTACTTC
TRBV6-1	TRBJ1-6	NA	NA	CASSKGRGSPLHF	TGTGCCAGCAGTAAGGGCCGGGGTTCACCCCTCCACTTT
TRBV29-1	TRBJ2-5	few	TRBD1	CSAHRTGGLETQYF	TGCAGCGCCCACCGGACAGGGGGATTGGAGACCCAGTACTTC
TRBV7-9	TRBJ1-1	many	TRBD1	CASSTGQGQEAFF	TGTGCCAGCAGCACCGGACAGGGGCAGGAAGCTTTCTTT
TRBV12-3/TRBV12-4	TRBJ2-2	few	NA	CASRGRNTGELFF	TGTGCCAGCAGAGGCCGGAACACCGGGGAGCTGTTTTTT
TRBV27	TRBJ2-7	NA	NA	CASSFRMGGGTVYEQYF	TGTGCCAGCAGTTTTCGGATGGGCGGCGGAACAGTCTACGAGCAGTACTTC
TRBV29-1	TRBJ2-7	NA	TRBD2	CSVAGGTYEQYF	TGCAGCGTTGCGGGGGGGACCTACGAGCAGTACTTC
TRBV5-1	TRBJ2-2	once	NA	CASSFRSPGSTTGELFF	TGCGCCAGCAGCTTTAGAAGCCCCGGAAGTACCACCGGGGAGCTGTTTTTT
TRBV4-1	TRBJ1-4	few	NA	CASSQGTYSELFF	TGCGCCAGCAGCCAAGGGACCTATTCGGAACTGTTTTTT
TRBV3-1	TRBJ1-5	few	NA	CASSQVAQALSNQPQHF	TGTGCCAGCAGCCAAGTCGCACAGGCACTTAGCAATCAGCCCCAGCATTTT
TRBV6-6	TRBJ1-6	NA	NA	CASRGQGIDSYNSPLHF	TGTGCCAGCAGAGGTCAGGGGATCGACTCCTATAATTCACCCCTCCACTTT
TRBV3-1	TRBJ2-1	few	TRBD2	CASRNSPLAGRGSYNEQFF	TGTGCCAGCAGAAACAGCCCACTAGCGGGACGAGGATCCTACAATGAGCAGTTCTTC
TRBV20-1	TRBJ2-1	many	NA	CSARDLRTHYNEQFF	TGCAGTGCTAGAGATCTCCGGACCCACTACAATGAGCAGTTCTTC
TRBV20-1	TRBJ2-3	many	NA	CSNPGGAADTQYF	TGCTCCAACCCTGGGGGGGCGGCAGATACGCAGTATTTT
TRBV6-1	TRBJ2-1	NA	NA	CASIPFGGSSYNEQFF	TGTGCCAGCATTCCCTTCGGAGGGAGCTCCTACAATGAGCAGTTCTTC
TRBV12-3/TRBV12-4	TRBJ2-1	NA	TRBD1	CASSTGTGRNNEQFF	TGTGCCAGCAGTACCGGGACAGGGAGGAACAATGAGCAGTTCTTC
TRBV6-5	TRBJ2-7	few	TRBD1	CASRSTGTGNEQYF	TGTGCCAGCCGTTCGACCGGGACAGGGAACGAGCAGTACTTC
TRBV5-1	TRBJ1-2	NA	NA	CASSLVTGGFNYGYTF	TGCGCCAGCAGCTTGGTGACCGGAGGATTTAACTATGGCTACACCTTC
TRBV7-2	TRBJ1-4	NA	NA	CASRLATNEKLFF	TGTGCCAGCCGCCTTGCAACTAATGAAAAACTGTTTTTT
TRBV24-1	TRBJ2-3	few	NA	CATSDQQGTAQYF	TGTGCCACCAGTGACCAACAGGGTACGGCGCAGTATTTT
TRBV6-1	TRBJ1-6	NA	NA	CASSRTPYNSPLHF	TGTGCCAGCAGCAGGACACCATATAATTCACCCCTCCACTTT
TRBV4-3	TRBJ2-1	NA	NA	CASSQDMGGRYNEQFF	TGCGCCAGCAGCCAAGATATGGGGGGCCGCTACAATGAGCAGTTCTTC
TRBV10-3	TRBJ2-7	few	TRBD1	CAISASGTGDEQYF	TGTGCCATCAGTGCCTCCGGGACAGGGGACGAGCAGTACTTC
TRBV12-3/TRBV12-4	TRBJ2-5	few	NA	CASSPPGLRRETQYF	TGTGCCAGCAGTCCACCGGGTCTCCGGAGGGAGACCCAGTACTTC
TRBV4-2	TRBJ2-5	few	TRBD2	CASSHRELAETQYF	TGTGCCAGCAGCCACAGGGAACTAGCGGAGACCCAGTACTTC
TRBV7-2	TRBJ1-1	few	NA	CASRGVRNTEAFF	TGTGCCAGCAGGGGGGTAAGGAACACTGAAGCTTTCTTT
TRBV5-1	TRBJ2-4	few	NA	CASSFRGAGNIQYF	TGCGCCAGCAGCTTTCGGGGAGCTGGAAACATTCAGTACTTC
TRBV5-1	TRBJ1-3	many	NA	CASSSLSGDTIYF	TGCGCCAGCAGCTCGCTATCTGGAGACACCATATATTTT
TRBV6-5	TRBJ1-1	NA	NA	CASSHTTGKGYTEAFF	TGTGCCAGCAGTCACACCACAGGGAAGGGGTACACTGAAGCTTTCTTT
TRBV10-3	TRBJ1-2	NA	NA	CAISESGYWGYTF	TGTGCCATCAGTGAGTCGGGATACTGGGGCTACACCTTC
TRBV5-1	TRBJ1-1	once	NA	CASSLGRVHTEAFF	TGCGCCAGCAGCTTGGGCCGCGTCCACACTGAAGCTTTCTTT
TRBV7-2	TRBJ2-1	NA	TRBD2	CASSTGTSGRDNEQFF	TGTGCCAGCAGCACTGGGACTAGCGGGAGGGACAATGAGCAGTTCTTC
TRBV11-2	TRBJ2-3	many	NA	CASSLDRWSGTQYF	TGTGCCAGCAGCTTAGATCGCTGGAGTGGTACGCAGTATTTT
TRBV4-3	TRBJ1-2	few	NA	CASSPTSRGSNYGYTF	TGCGCCAGCAGCCCAACCTCGAGAGGGTCTAACTATGGCTACACCTTC
TRBV20-1	TRBJ2-2	NA	NA	CSARVPFTGELFF	TGCAGTGCTAGAGTTCCCTTCACCGGGGAGCTGTTTTTT
TRBV20-1	TRBJ2-2	NA	NA	CSALDVYTNTGELFF	TGCAGTGCCCTGGACGTTTATACGAACACCGGGGAGCTGTTTTTT
TRBV29-1	TRBJ2-7	few	NA	CSVVGRYSYEQYF	TGCAGTGTGGTGGGAAGGTATTCTTACGAGCAGTACTTC
TRBV2	TRBJ2-2	few	NA	CASRISVGELFF	TGTGCCAGCAGAATAAGTGTCGGGGAGCTGTTTTTT
TRBV20-1	TRBJ2-7	NA	TRBD2	CSAREPLAGISYEQYF	TGCAGTGCTAGAGAACCCTTAGCGGGAATATCCTACGAGCAGTACTTC
TRBV7-7	TRBJ2-1	NA	TRBD2	CASSLGLAGGKDEQFF	TGTGCCAGCAGCTTAGGACTAGCGGGAGGAAAAGATGAGCAGTTCTTC
TRBV7-6	TRBJ2-7	NA	TRBD1	CASSSIRDRGQYEQYF	TGTGCCAGCAGCTCGATCCGGGACAGGGGGCAATACGAGCAGTACTTC
TRBV9	TRBJ1-5	NA	NA	CASSEGRGFNQPQHF	TGTGCCAGCAGCGAGGGTCGTGGCTTCAATCAGCCCCAGCATTTT
TRBV2	TRBJ2-4	NA	TRBD2	CASSESWLAEKNIQYF	TGTGCCAGCAGTGAATCTTGGCTAGCGGAAAAAAACATTCAGTACTTC
TRBV20-1	TRBJ1-5	few	NA	CSAQPQGTQPQHF	TGCAGTGCTCAGCCGCAGGGGACACAGCCCCAGCATTTT
TRBV11-1	TRBJ2-1	NA	NA	CASSLARTGSYNEQFF	TGTGCCAGCAGCTTAGCGCGCACAGGCTCCTACAATGAGCAGTTCTTC
TRBV12-3/TRBV12-4	TRBJ2-7	NA	NA	CASSLTVPEQYF	TGTGCCAGCAGTTTAACCGTACCCGAGCAGTACTTC
TRBV9	TRBJ2-1	NA	TRBD2	CASSVDGGSSLGEQFF	TGTGCCAGCAGCGTAGATGGCGGGAGCTCCCTGGGAGAGCAGTTCTTC
TRBV11-3	TRBJ2-2	NA	NA	CASSSRGTNTGELFF	TGTGCCAGCAGCTCCCGGGGCACGAACACCGGGGAGCTGTTTTTT
TRBV7-8	TRBJ1-1	NA	TRBD1	CASSSEQGGRYTEAFF	TGTGCCAGCAGCTCCGAACAGGGGGGAAGGTACACTGAAGCTTTCTTT
TRBV7-2	TRBJ2-1	few	NA	CASSPLVPEQFF	TGTGCCAGCTCCCCTCTAGTGCCTGAGCAGTTCTTC
TRBV20-1	TRBJ2-7	NA	TRBD1	CSARGDRGGEQYF	TGCAGTGCTAGAGGGGACAGGGGAGGCGAGCAGTACTTC
TRBV7-3	TRBJ2-1	few	NA	CASSLRMGNEQFF	TGTGCCAGCAGCTTAAGAATGGGTAATGAGCAGTTCTTC
TRBV11-2	TRBJ2-2	few	TRBD2	CASSPRYRSGGGTGELFF	TGTGCCAGCAGCCCCAGATACCGTAGCGGGGGAGGCACCGGGGAGCTGTTTTTT
TRBV7-9	TRBJ2-1	NA	NA	CASSLADDTQFF	TGTGCCAGCAGCTTAGCGGATGATACGCAGTTCTTC
TRBV5-1	TRBJ1-6	NA	NA	CASSLDRELYNSPLHF	TGCGCCAGCAGCTTGGATCGGGAGCTCTATAATTCACCCCTCCACTTT